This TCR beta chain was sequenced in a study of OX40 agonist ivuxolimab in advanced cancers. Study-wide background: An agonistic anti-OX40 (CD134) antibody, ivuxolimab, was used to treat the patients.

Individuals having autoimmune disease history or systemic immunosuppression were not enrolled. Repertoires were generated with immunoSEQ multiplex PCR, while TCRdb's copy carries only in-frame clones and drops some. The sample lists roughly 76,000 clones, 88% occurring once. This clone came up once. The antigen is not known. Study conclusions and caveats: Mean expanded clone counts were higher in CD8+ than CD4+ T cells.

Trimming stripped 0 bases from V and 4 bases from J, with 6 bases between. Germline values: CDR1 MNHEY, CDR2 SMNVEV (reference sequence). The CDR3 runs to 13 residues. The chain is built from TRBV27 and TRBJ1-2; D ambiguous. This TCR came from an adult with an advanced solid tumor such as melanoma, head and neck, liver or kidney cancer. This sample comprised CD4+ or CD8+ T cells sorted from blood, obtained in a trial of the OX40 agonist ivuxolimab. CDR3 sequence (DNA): TGTGCCAGCAGTTTATCCCCCACCTATGGCTACACCTTC. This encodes CASSLSPTYGYTF.